This note documents a single T cell receptor beta chain sequence. These data are taken from a study of OX40 agonist ivuxolimab in advanced cancers. Study at large: Partial responses were seen in three patients, one with hepatocellular carcinoma and two with cutaneous melanoma.

Method: immunoSEQ multiplex PCR; TCRdb's copy keeps in-frame clones and lacks some. The sample has tens of thousands of clones, 70% to 90% seen once. Sampling times: baseline, cycle 4 day 1, cycle 7 day 1. The germline V gene encodes CDR1 SGHAT and CDR2 FQNNGV. The ends were cut back, 10 bases at V and 7 bases at J, with 16 bases in the middle. This CDR3 has 13 amino acids. V usage is TRBV11-2 and J usage is TRBJ2-2; D might be TRBD1 or TRBD2, each matching 5 bases. Material: CD4+ or CD8+ T cells sorted from blood, obtained in a trial of the OX40 agonist ivuxolimab. The receptor comes from an adult with an advanced solid tumor such as melanoma, head and neck, liver or kidney cancer. DNA for the CDR3: TGTGCCACCCGGGGCTTGAGGGGCGGGGAGCTGTTTTTT. Protein product: CATRGLRGGELFF.